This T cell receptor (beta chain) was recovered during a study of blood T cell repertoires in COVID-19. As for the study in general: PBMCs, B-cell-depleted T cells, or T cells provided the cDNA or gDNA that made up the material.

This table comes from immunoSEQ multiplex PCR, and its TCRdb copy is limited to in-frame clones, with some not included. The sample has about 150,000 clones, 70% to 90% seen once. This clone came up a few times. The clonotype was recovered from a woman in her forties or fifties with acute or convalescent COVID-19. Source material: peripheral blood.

The CDR3 is CASSAGANTEAFF. As DNA, the CDR3 is TGTGCCAGCTCAGCGGGAGCGAACACTGAAGCTTTCTTT. The chain joins TRBV18 to TRBJ1-1; D is uncertain. Germline CDR1 KGHSH, CDR2 LQKENI. Trimming took 5 bases from V and 1 from J, leaving 8 bases between them. The CDR3 is 13 amino acids.